Shown below are 5 T cell receptor beta chains from a single sample sequenced in a study of cytomegalovirus exposure and HLA in healthy donors. The repertoire was sequenced with immunoSEQ multiplex PCR; TCRdb's copy has only in-frame clones and lacks some. This table has about 200,000 clones, around 80% appearing once. The sample comprised PBMCs. Receptors were obtained from a woman in her 30s in good health and CMV-seropositive.

This rearrangement joins TRBV11-2 to TRBJ2-3, with D unclear. Trimming removed 5 bases from V and 5 bases from J, with 14 bases in between. Germline V gives CDR1 SGHAT, CDR2 FQNNGV. The CDR3 runs 14 residues. CDR3 DNA sequence: TGTGCCAGCAGCCGACATATATCTGGAGATACGCAGTATTTT. Its translation: CASSRHISGDTQYF. Using reference TRBV11-2 and TRBJ2-3 for the parts outside the CDR3, the full variable domain is EAGVAQSPRYKIIEKRQSVAFWCNPISGHATLYWYQQILGQGPKLLIQFQNNGVVDDSQLPKDRFSAERLKGVDSTLKIQPAKLEDSAVYLCASSRHISGDTQYFGPGTRLTVL.

The rearrangement uses TRBV14 and TRBJ2-7; TRBD1 aligns across 10 bases. With 4 bases clipped from V and 2 bases from J, the junction kept 5 bases outside the gene matches. The CDR3 has 15 residues. Germline values: CDR1 SGHDN, CDR2 FVKESK. The CDR3 DNA is TGTGCCAGCAGCCGACAGGGGGCAGGGACCTACGAGCAGTACTTC. It translates to CASSRQGAGTYEQYF.

This clone was detected only a few times. The chain joins TRBV21-1 to TRBJ1-5. TRBV21-1 counts as a pseudogene. This CDR3 region has 14 residues. CDR3 coding DNA: TGTGCCACAACAGGGAGGGTTAGCAATCAGCCCCAGCATTTT. Translated: CATTGRVSNQPQHF.

This clone was observed once. The V call is TRBV30, the J call TRBJ1-4; D uncertain. The CDR3 totals 16 residues. The germline gives CDR1 GTSNPN, CDR2 SVGIG (reference sequence). With 3 bases removed from V and 3 bases from J, the gap between germline ends came to 17 bases. Written as DNA, the CDR3 is TGTGCCTGGAGACTTGGTAATCAAATCCCTAATGAAAAACTGTTTTTT. This encodes CAWRLGNQIPNEKLFF.

V gene TRBV6-1 combines with J gene TRBJ1-1; D not certain. CDR1 is MNHNS and CDR2 is SASEGT in the germline V gene. CDR3 length: 13 residues. V lost 2 bases and J 4 bases, leaving 8 bases between the germline ends. CDR3 in DNA: TGTGCCAGCAGTGAAATGTGGCTCACTGAAGCTTTCTTT. Residues: CASSEMWLTEAFF.